This record looks at one TCR beta chain sequence and its context. The data belong to a study of blood T cell repertoires in COVID-19. Study context: Sites across the United States, Italy and Spain contributed samples from acute and convalescent COVID-19. PBMCs, B-cell-depleted T cells, or T cells were the source of the cDNA or gDNA that made up the material.

Original processing notes: Reference gene primer amplification gave nucleated cell count estimates. The table came from immunoSEQ multiplex PCR; TCRdb's copy has only in-frame clones and leaves some out. V and J calls and clone size come straight from that table; D and trimming were deduced from the DNA. The sample carries 70,000 or so clones, 80% to 90% recorded once. CDR3 length: 14 amino acids. Germline lookup yields CDR1 MNHNY and CDR2 SVGAGI (reference sequence). V lost 5 bases to trimming and J lost 2 bases, with 13 bases between them. This sequence was found in a woman older than 75 with active COVID-19. The sequencing input was peripheral blood. The V and J genes are TRBV6-6 and TRBJ2-7; possibly TRBD2 for D (6 bases). CDR3 DNA: TGTGCCAGCAGTGTGGAGGGCCCCACCTACGAGCAGTACTTC. Translating gives CASSVEGPTYEQYF.